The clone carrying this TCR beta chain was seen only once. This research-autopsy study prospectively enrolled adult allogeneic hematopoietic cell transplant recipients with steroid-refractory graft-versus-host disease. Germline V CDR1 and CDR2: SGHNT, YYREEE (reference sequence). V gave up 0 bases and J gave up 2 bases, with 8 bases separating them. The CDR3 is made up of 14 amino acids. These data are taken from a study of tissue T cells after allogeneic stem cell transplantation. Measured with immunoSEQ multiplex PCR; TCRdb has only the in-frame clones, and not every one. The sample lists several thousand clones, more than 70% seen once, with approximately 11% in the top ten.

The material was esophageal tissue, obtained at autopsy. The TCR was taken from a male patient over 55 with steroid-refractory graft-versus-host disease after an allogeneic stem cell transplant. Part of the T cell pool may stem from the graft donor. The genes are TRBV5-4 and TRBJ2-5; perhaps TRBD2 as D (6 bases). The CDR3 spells CASSLAGVQETQYF. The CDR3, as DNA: TGTGCCAGCAGCTTGGCGGGAGTACAAGAGACCCAGTACTTC.